A selection of T cell receptor beta chains follows, all from one sample in a study of blood T cell repertoires in COVID-19. Here immunoSEQ multiplex PCR was the method, and the copy in TCRdb shows in-frame clones only, minus some. The data hold 200,000 or so clones, with 70% to 90% observed a single time. Sequenced sample: peripheral blood. The source of these receptors is a man aged 45 to 65 who had recovered from COVID-19. CDR3s include the opening cysteine and the closing phenylalanine or tryptophan. D genes are given only for firm matches. Expanded clones are given a class, and other clones once, few, many or no size at all.

clone_size: NA
v_call: TRBV9
d_call: TRBD2
j_call: TRBJ2-6
cdr3_nt: TGTGCCAGCAGCGGCCGGTACCTAGCGGGTCTTGGGGCCAACGTCCTGACTTTC
cdr3_aa: CASSGRYLAGLGANVLTF

clone_size: NA
v_call: TRBV7-2
d_call: TRBD1
j_call: TRBJ2-1
cdr3_nt: TGTGCCAGCAGCGCCCCGGGACAGCTGACCTACAATGAGCAGTTCTTC
cdr3_aa: CASSAPGQLTYNEQFF

clone_size: few
v_call: TRBV18
d_call: TRBD1
j_call: TRBJ2-7
cdr3_nt: TGTGCCAGCTCACCATACCGGGACAGGGACTACGAGCAGTACTTC
cdr3_aa: CASSPYRDRDYEQYF

clone_size: NA
v_call: TRBV7-2
d_call: NA
j_call: TRBJ2-7
cdr3_nt: TGTGCCAGCAAAGTGACCGGATCCCAGGGTTCCTACGAGCAGTACTTC
cdr3_aa: CASKVTGSQGSYEQYF

clone_size: few
v_call: TRBV24-1
d_call: TRBD1
j_call: TRBJ1-1
cdr3_nt: TGTGCCACCAGTGATCCCATGTACAGGGGGCGAGCTTTCTTT
cdr3_aa: CATSDPMYRGRAFF

clone_size: few
v_call: TRBV25-1
d_call: NA
j_call: TRBJ2-2
cdr3_nt: TGTGCCAGCAGTGAAGTGGAGTACACCGGGGAGCTGTTTTTT
cdr3_aa: CASSEVEYTGELFF

clone_size: NA
v_call: TRBV7-8
d_call: TRBD1
j_call: TRBJ1-2
cdr3_nt: TGTGCCAGCAGTCCACAGGGGGCGAAAGGCTACACCTTC
cdr3_aa: CASSPQGAKGYTF

clone_size: NA
v_call: TRBV6-5
d_call: TRBD2
j_call: TRBJ2-7
cdr3_nt: TGTGCCAGCAGTTACGGTCTAGCGGGAGGGCGCTACGAGCAGTACTTC
cdr3_aa: CASSYGLAGGRYEQYF

clone_size: NA
v_call: TRBV2
d_call: TRBD2
j_call: TRBJ2-7
cdr3_nt: TGTGCCAGCAACGTAGCGGGGCATATGGAGCAGTACTTC
cdr3_aa: CASNVAGHMEQYF

clone_size: NA
v_call: TRBV9
d_call: TRBD2
j_call: TRBJ2-3
cdr3_nt: TGTGCCAGCAGCGTAGGGCTAGCGGACCATAATCGCGATACGCAGTATTTT
cdr3_aa: CASSVGLADHNRDTQYF

clone_size: NA
v_call: TRBV25-1
d_call: TRBD1
j_call: TRBJ1-6
cdr3_nt: TGTGCCAGCAGTGAGGGACAGTTCAATAATTCACCCCTCCACTTT
cdr3_aa: CASSEGQFNNSPLHF

clone_size: NA
v_call: TRBV20-1
d_call: NA
j_call: TRBJ1-5
cdr3_nt: TGCAGTGCTAGTAACGCTTTTAAGGGCGGAGGTCAGCCCCAGCATTTT
cdr3_aa: CSASNAFKGGGQPQHF

clone_size: NA
v_call: TRBV7-8
d_call: NA
j_call: TRBJ1-5
cdr3_nt: TGTGCCAGCAGCTCTGTACAGGGCCAGCCCCAGCATTTT
cdr3_aa: CASSSVQGQPQHF

clone_size: NA
v_call: TRBV11-2
d_call: NA
j_call: TRBJ2-1
cdr3_nt: TGTGCCAGCAGCTACGGACAGGAGGGCCGCTTGATAGGCAATGAGCAGTTCTTC
cdr3_aa: CASSYGQEGRLIGNEQFF

clone_size: NA
v_call: TRBV5-4
d_call: NA
j_call: TRBJ1-4
cdr3_nt: TGTGCCAGCAGCCGCAGAGAGGGTTATAATGAAAAACTGTTTTTT
cdr3_aa: CASSRREGYNEKLFF

clone_size: NA
v_call: TRBV6-5
d_call: TRBD1
j_call: TRBJ1-1
cdr3_nt: TGTGCCAGCAGCGACAGGGAGAACACTGAAGCTTTCTTT
cdr3_aa: CASSDRENTEAFF

clone_size: once
v_call: TRBV28
d_call: TRBD1
j_call: TRBJ1-4
cdr3_nt: TGTGCCAGCAGCCGAACCGGACAGGGCTATGAAAAACTGTTTTTT
cdr3_aa: CASSRTGQGYEKLFF

clone_size: NA
v_call: TRBV5-1
d_call: NA
j_call: TRBJ2-7
cdr3_nt: TGCGCCAGCAGCTTGGCAGAAAACTACGAGCAGTACTTC
cdr3_aa: CASSLAENYEQYF

clone_size: NA
v_call: TRBV28
d_call: NA
j_call: TRBJ2-3
cdr3_nt: TGTGCCAGCAGTTTTCGTGGGAGATGGGCAGATACGCAGTATTTT
cdr3_aa: CASSFRGRWADTQYF

clone_size: once
v_call: TRBV19
d_call: TRBD2
j_call: TRBJ2-3
cdr3_nt: TGTGCCAGTAGTACCCGGACTAGCAGGCGTAGCACAGATACGCAGTATTTT
cdr3_aa: CASSTRTSRRSTDTQYF

clone_size: NA
v_call: TRBV9
d_call: NA
j_call: TRBJ2-3
cdr3_nt: TGTGCCAGCAGCCCCAGGGGTTCCCCTACAGATACGCAGTATTTT
cdr3_aa: CASSPRGSPTDTQYF

clone_size: NA
v_call: TRBV5-1
d_call: TRBD2
j_call: TRBJ2-5
cdr3_nt: TGCGCCAGCAGCTTGGGGCCTAGCGGGAGGGCAAGGCAAGAGACCCAGTACTTC
cdr3_aa: CASSLGPSGRARQETQYF

clone_size: NA
v_call: TRBV27
d_call: TRBD2
j_call: TRBJ2-7
cdr3_nt: TGTGCCAGCAGCAGCGCTAGCGGGAGAAGGTACGAGCAGTACTTC
cdr3_aa: CASSSASGRRYEQYF

clone_size: NA
v_call: TRBV2
d_call: NA
j_call: TRBJ1-1
cdr3_nt: TGTGCCAGCGGTGGAGCAATAGTGAACACTGAAGCTTTCTTT
cdr3_aa: CASGGAIVNTEAFF

clone_size: NA
v_call: TRBV7-9
d_call: TRBD1
j_call: TRBJ1-2
cdr3_nt: TGTGCCAGTAGGGAATCAGACAGGGATGCGGGTGGCTACACCTTC
cdr3_aa: CASRESDRDAGGYTF

clone_size: NA
v_call: TRBV5-4
d_call: TRBD1
j_call: TRBJ2-1
cdr3_nt: TGTGCCAGCAGCTCTCCCGGGACAGGGGTGTCTGAGCAGTTCTTC
cdr3_aa: CASSSPGTGVSEQFF

clone_size: NA
v_call: TRBV2
d_call: TRBD2
j_call: TRBJ2-7
cdr3_nt: TGTGCCAGTCGACTAGCTTTCGGGGCCTCTTACGAGCAGTACTTC
cdr3_aa: CASRLAFGASYEQYF

clone_size: NA
v_call: TRBV19
d_call: TRBD1
j_call: TRBJ2-7
cdr3_nt: TGTGCCAGTAGTATGGGGACAGGGTCTGAGGAGTACTTC
cdr3_aa: CASSMGTGSEEYF

clone_size: few
v_call: TRBV7-6
d_call: NA
j_call: TRBJ1-3
cdr3_nt: TGTGCCAGCAGCTTAGCGTCAACCCCCACAGCCTCTGGAAACACCATATATTTT
cdr3_aa: CASSLASTPTASGNTIYF

clone_size: NA
v_call: TRBV27
d_call: TRBD2
j_call: TRBJ2-2
cdr3_nt: TGTGCCAGCAGGGGACTAGCGGGAGCTAACACCGGGGAGCTGTTTTTT
cdr3_aa: CASRGLAGANTGELFF

clone_size: NA
v_call: TRBV11-2
d_call: TRBD2
j_call: TRBJ2-5
cdr3_nt: TGTGCCAGCAGCTTAGGTGCGGGAGCGGAGGAGACCCAGTACTTC
cdr3_aa: CASSLGAGAEETQYF

clone_size: once
v_call: TRBV5-1
d_call: NA
j_call: TRBJ2-1
cdr3_nt: TGCGCCAGCAGCTTGGCCTGGCCCAACTCCTACAATGAGCAGTTCTTC
cdr3_aa: CASSLAWPNSYNEQFF

clone_size: NA
v_call: TRBV19
d_call: NA
j_call: TRBJ1-3
cdr3_nt: TGTGCCAGTAGTGGGCAAGACCTCTCTGGAAACACCATATATTTT
cdr3_aa: CASSGQDLSGNTIYF

clone_size: NA
v_call: TRBV18
d_call: TRBD2
j_call: TRBJ2-2
cdr3_nt: TGTGCCAGCTCACCACCGACTAGCGGGGAGACCAGCTCGAACACCGGGGAGCTGTTTTTT
cdr3_aa: CASSPPTSGETSSNTGELFF

clone_size: NA
v_call: TRBV29-1
d_call: TRBD2
j_call: TRBJ2-3
cdr3_nt: TGCAGCGTTGAAGGGGGGGGGACGAGTGTAAGGAATACGCAGTATTTT
cdr3_aa: CSVEGGGTSVRNTQYF

clone_size: once
v_call: TRBV25-1
d_call: TRBD1
j_call: TRBJ2-5
cdr3_nt: TGTGCCAGCAGCCTACAGGGGGCAAGAAAAGAGACCCAGTACTTC
cdr3_aa: CASSLQGARKETQYF

clone_size: NA
v_call: TRBV28
d_call: NA
j_call: TRBJ2-7
cdr3_nt: TGTGCCAGCAGTTTATTTTCGCGGACAAGAAGCTTC
cdr3_aa: CASSLFSRTRSF

clone_size: NA
v_call: TRBV6-5
d_call: NA
j_call: TRBJ1-1
cdr3_nt: TGTGCCAGCAGTTACTCGAGGCCGCCTCTGAACACTGAAGCTTTCTTT
cdr3_aa: CASSYSRPPLNTEAFF

clone_size: NA
v_call: TRBV5-1
d_call: TRBD1
j_call: TRBJ2-1
cdr3_nt: TGCGCCAGCAGCCCCGGACAGGGGGCATGGAATGAGCAGTTCTTC
cdr3_aa: CASSPGQGAWNEQFF

clone_size: NA
v_call: TRBV5-5
d_call: TRBD2
j_call: TRBJ2-7
cdr3_nt: TGTGCCAGCAGCTTGGTTCTGGGACTAGCGGGATTGGGTTCCTACGAGCAGTACTTC
cdr3_aa: CASSLVLGLAGLGSYEQYF

clone_size: NA
v_call: TRBV28
d_call: TRBD2
j_call: TRBJ2-3
cdr3_nt: TGTGCCAGCAGTCGACCATCGGGACTAGCGGGAGTACGGGATACGCAGTATTTT
cdr3_aa: CASSRPSGLAGVRDTQYF

clone_size: NA
v_call: TRBV7-9
d_call: NA
j_call: TRBJ2-3
cdr3_nt: TGTGCCAGCAGCTCCGGCTGGGAGACCACAGATACGCAGTATTTT
cdr3_aa: CASSSGWETTDTQYF

clone_size: few
v_call: TRBV7-2
d_call: TRBD1
j_call: TRBJ2-1
cdr3_nt: TGTGCCAGCAGCTTATCCCCCCGGACAGGCTCATACAATGAGCAGTTCTTC
cdr3_aa: CASSLSPRTGSYNEQFF

clone_size: NA
v_call: TRBV2
d_call: NA
j_call: TRBJ2-1
cdr3_nt: TGTGCCAGCAGTGAAAACGGGATAAATGAGCAGTTCTTC
cdr3_aa: CASSENGINEQFF

clone_size: NA
v_call: TRBV14
d_call: NA
j_call: TRBJ2-7
cdr3_nt: TGTGCCAGCAGCCAAGAAAGGGGCAGCTACGAGCAGTACTTC
cdr3_aa: CASSQERGSYEQYF

clone_size: NA
v_call: TRBV27
d_call: TRBD1
j_call: TRBJ2-1
cdr3_nt: TGTGCCAGCAGTTTTGGGGACAGGGTGGATGAGCAGTTCTTC
cdr3_aa: CASSFGDRVDEQFF

clone_size: NA
v_call: TRBV20-1
d_call: NA
j_call: TRBJ1-5
cdr3_nt: TGCAGTGCTAGTCATCGGAGGGACCACAATCAGCCCCAGCATTTT
cdr3_aa: CSASHRRDHNQPQHF

clone_size: NA
v_call: TRBV19
d_call: NA
j_call: TRBJ2-3
cdr3_nt: TGTGCCAGTAGTTGGCAGGGTAGTGCAGATACGCAGTATTTT
cdr3_aa: CASSWQGSADTQYF

clone_size: NA
v_call: TRBV18
d_call: TRBD2
j_call: TRBJ2-3
cdr3_nt: TGTGCCAGCTCACCACAGCGGGGCTACACAGATACGCAGTATTTT
cdr3_aa: CASSPQRGYTDTQYF

clone_size: NA
v_call: TRBV5-8
d_call: NA
j_call: TRBJ2-1
cdr3_nt: TGTGCCAGCACCCCATCGGCAGCGGCCTACGGTGAGCAGTTCTTC
cdr3_aa: CASTPSAAAYGEQFF

clone_size: NA
v_call: TRBV6-5
d_call: NA
j_call: TRBJ1-3
cdr3_nt: TGTGCCATCACCAGGGGAGTAAGCTCTGGAAACACCATATATTTT
cdr3_aa: CAITRGVSSGNTIYF

clone_size: NA
v_call: TRBV19
d_call: NA
j_call: TRBJ2-1
cdr3_nt: TGTGCCAGTAGAGGGGAGGGGCAGGGGGAGCAGTTCTTC
cdr3_aa: CASRGEGQGEQFF

clone_size: NA
v_call: TRBV4-1
d_call: NA
j_call: TRBJ2-7
cdr3_nt: TGCGCCAGCAGCCAAAGGACTCCGTCCTACGAGCAGTACTTC
cdr3_aa: CASSQRTPSYEQYF

clone_size: NA
v_call: TRBV30
d_call: TRBD1
j_call: TRBJ2-4
cdr3_nt: TGTGCCTGGAGTGGCGGAACAGGGGCGCCTCTCTCCAAAAACATTCAGTACTTC
cdr3_aa: CAWSGGTGAPLSKNIQYF

clone_size: NA
v_call: TRBV10-3
d_call: NA
j_call: TRBJ2-2
cdr3_nt: TGTGCCATCAGTGAATACTCCTTGAATTCCGGGGAGCTGTTTTTT
cdr3_aa: CAISEYSLNSGELFF